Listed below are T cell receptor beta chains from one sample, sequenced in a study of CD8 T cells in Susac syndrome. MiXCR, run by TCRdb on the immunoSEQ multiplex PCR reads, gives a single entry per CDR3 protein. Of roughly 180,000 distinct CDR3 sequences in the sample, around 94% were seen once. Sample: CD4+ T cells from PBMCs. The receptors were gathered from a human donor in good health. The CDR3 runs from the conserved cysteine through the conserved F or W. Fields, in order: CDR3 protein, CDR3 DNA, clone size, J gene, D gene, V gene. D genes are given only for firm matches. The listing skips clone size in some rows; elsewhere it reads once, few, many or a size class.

CMLEGGNTEAFF | TGCATGTTGGAAGGGGGGAACACTGAAGCTTTCTTT | - | TRBJ1-1 | - | TRBV20-1
CASSRVNEQFF | TGTGCCAGCAGCCGGGTCAATGAGCAGTTCTTC | - | TRBJ2-1 | - | TRBV3-1
CASSPLTGRGAGYTF | TGTGCCAGCAGTCCGCTGACGGGGAGGGGAGCTGGCTACACCTTC | - | TRBJ1-2 | - | TRBV27
CASSYMGSFYEQYF | TGTGCCAGCAGTTATATGGGTTCTTTCTACGAGCAGTACTTC | once | TRBJ2-7 | - | TRBV6-2/TRBV6-3
CASSVGTGGKNIQYF | TGTGCCAGCAGCGTAGGGACAGGAGGCAAAAACATTCAGTACTTC | - | TRBJ2-4 | TRBD1 | TRBV9
CASSVKGANEKLFF | TGTGCCAGCAGCGTAAAGGGGGCTAATGAAAAACTGTTTTTT | - | TRBJ1-4 | - | TRBV9
CASSPGTGRLETQYF | TGTGCCAGCAGCCCCGGGACAGGGCGTTTAGAGACCCAGTACTTC | - | TRBJ2-5 | TRBD1 | TRBV12-3/TRBV12-4
CASSQAAANYEQYF | TGTGCCAGCAGCCAAGCCGCGGCAAACTACGAGCAGTACTTC | - | TRBJ2-7 | - | TRBV3-1
CASSPTFNQPQHF | TGTGCCAGCTCACCGACATTCAATCAGCCCCAGCATTTT | - | TRBJ1-5 | - | TRBV18
CASRPQDSPLHF | TGTGCCAGCAGGCCACAGGACTCACCCCTCCACTTT | - | TRBJ1-6 | - | TRBV27
CAITPGQLYYGYTF | TGTGCCATCACTCCGGGACAGCTATACTATGGCTACACCTTC | - | TRBJ1-2 | TRBD1 | TRBV10-3
CASSGRLFVGQFF | TGTGCCAGCAGCGGTCGACTCTTTGTTGGGCAGTTCTTC | - | TRBJ2-1 | - | TRBV14
CSVVVGSGGGGETQYF | TGCAGCGTTGTGGTGGGAAGTGGGGGCGGAGGAGAGACCCAGTACTTC | - | TRBJ2-5 | - | TRBV29-1
CASSFWRGSSYNEQFF | TGTGCCAGCAGCTTCTGGCGGGGGAGCTCCTACAATGAGCAGTTCTTC | - | TRBJ2-1 | TRBD2 | TRBV5-4
CATSREWGSDEQFF | TGTGCCACCAGCAGAGAATGGGGAAGCGATGAGCAGTTCTTC | once | TRBJ2-1 | - | TRBV15
CASSAHRGSAHEQYF | TGTGCCAGCAGTGCCCACAGGGGATCTGCACACGAGCAGTACTTC | - | TRBJ2-7 | TRBD1 | TRBV12-3/TRBV12-4
CASSFGRATGELFF | TGTGCCAGCAGCTTCGGCAGGGCCACCGGGGAGCTGTTTTTT | - | TRBJ2-2 | - | TRBV11-2
CSVTPGFSGTEAFF | TGCAGCGTGACACCCGGATTCAGTGGGACTGAAGCTTTCTTT | once | TRBJ1-1 | - | TRBV29-1
CSARVAGAFQETQYF | TGCAGTGCTAGAGTGGCGGGGGCCTTCCAAGAGACCCAGTACTTC | - | TRBJ2-5 | - | TRBV20-1
CASSILSLSSYNEQFF | TGTGCCAGTAGTATCCTCTCCCTGAGCTCCTACAATGAGCAGTTCTTC | - | TRBJ2-1 | - | TRBV19
CASSPEVAAGNQPQHF | TGTGCCAGCAGTCCTGAAGTGGCAGCCGGCAATCAGCCCCAGCATTTT | - | TRBJ1-5 | - | TRBV12-3/TRBV12-4
CAIGGGVSETQYF | TGTGCCATTGGAGGGGGTGTGAGCGAGACCCAGTACTTC | - | TRBJ2-5 | - | TRBV28
CASSPPGQAAETQYF | TGTGCCAGCAGCCCACCGGGACAAGCAGCAGAGACCCAGTACTTC | - | TRBJ2-5 | - | TRBV3-1
CAWSSGTGRGYTF | TGTGCCTGGAGCTCTGGGACAGGGAGAGGCTACACCTTC | once | TRBJ1-2 | TRBD1 | TRBV30
CSARAGDEQFF | TGCAGTGCTAGAGCAGGGGATGAGCAGTTCTTC | - | TRBJ2-1 | - | TRBV20-1
CSADPVSTDTQYF | TGCAGTGCTGACCCGGTGAGCACAGATACGCAGTATTTT | - | TRBJ2-3 | - | TRBV20-1
CASSLGAGAYTGQFF | TGTGCCAGCAGCTTAGGCGCGGGGGCCTACACGGGGCAGTTCTTC | - | TRBJ2-1 | - | TRBV11-2
CSAIPGASYEQYF | TGCAGTGCTATCCCAGGCGCCTCCTACGAGCAGTACTTC | - | TRBJ2-7 | - | TRBV20-1
CAWSVHRNTEAFF | TGTGCCTGGAGTGTACACAGGAACACTGAAGCTTTCTTT | - | TRBJ1-1 | - | TRBV30
CASSSTLNTEAFF | TGTGCCAGCAGCTCGACACTGAACACTGAAGCTTTCTTT | - | TRBJ1-1 | - | TRBV7-3
CSARDDRWERGSYEQYF | TGCAGTGCTAGAGATGATCGTTGGGAGCGGGGCTCCTACGAGCAGTACTTC | - | TRBJ2-7 | TRBD2 | TRBV20-1
CASTNWDGSDYEQYF | TGTGCCAGCACCAATTGGGACGGGTCGGATTACGAGCAGTACTTC | once | TRBJ2-7 | - | TRBV13
CASSTTRGNGGYTF | TGTGCCAGCAGCACTACTAGAGGGAATGGTGGCTACACCTTC | - | TRBJ1-2 | - | TRBV12-3/TRBV12-4
CASSLDGGGNTEAFF | TGTGCCAGCAGTTTAGACGGGGGCGGAAACACTGAAGCTTTCTTT | - | TRBJ1-1 | - | TRBV12-3/TRBV12-4
CASRQQDPYNEQFF | TGTGCCAGCAGGCAACAGGATCCCTACAATGAGCAGTTCTTC | once | TRBJ2-1 | - | TRBV28
CASSRASGSPLHF | TGTGCCAGCTCCAGGGCCTCGGGTTCACCCCTCCACTTT | - | TRBJ1-6 | - | TRBV11-1
CSAPGGPNPYNEQFF | TGCAGTGCTCCGGGGGGCCCCAATCCCTACAATGAGCAGTTCTTC | - | TRBJ2-1 | - | TRBV20-1
CASSPEQGADNEQFF | TGTGCCAGCAGTCCTGAACAGGGCGCGGACAATGAGCAGTTCTTC | - | TRBJ2-1 | - | TRBV27
CASSPLLDSNSGNTIYF | TGTGCCAGTAGTCCCCTCCTGGACAGCAACTCTGGAAACACCATATATTTT | - | TRBJ1-3 | - | TRBV19